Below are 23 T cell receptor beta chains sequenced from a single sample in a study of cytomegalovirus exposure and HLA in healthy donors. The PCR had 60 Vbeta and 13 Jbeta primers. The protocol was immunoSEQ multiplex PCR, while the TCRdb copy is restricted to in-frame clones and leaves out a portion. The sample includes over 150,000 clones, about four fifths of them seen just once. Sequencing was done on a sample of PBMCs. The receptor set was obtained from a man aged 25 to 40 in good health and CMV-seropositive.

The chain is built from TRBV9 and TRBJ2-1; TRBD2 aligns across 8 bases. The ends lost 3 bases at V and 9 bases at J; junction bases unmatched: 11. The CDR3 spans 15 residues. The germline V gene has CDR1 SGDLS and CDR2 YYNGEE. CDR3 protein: CASSERTSGWVEQFF. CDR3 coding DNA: TGTGCCAGCAGCGAAAGAACTAGCGGCTGGGTTGAGCAGTTCTTC.

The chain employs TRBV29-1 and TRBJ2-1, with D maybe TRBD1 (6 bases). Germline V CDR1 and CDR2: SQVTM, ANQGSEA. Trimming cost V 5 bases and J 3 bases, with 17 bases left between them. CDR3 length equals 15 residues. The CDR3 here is CSVSARGRNYNEQFF. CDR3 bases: TGCAGCGTTAGTGCCAGGGGCCGGAACTACAATGAGCAGTTCTTC.

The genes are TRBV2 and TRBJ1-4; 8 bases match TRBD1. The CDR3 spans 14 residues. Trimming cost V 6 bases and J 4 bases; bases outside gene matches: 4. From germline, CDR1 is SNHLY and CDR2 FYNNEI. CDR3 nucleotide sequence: TGTGCCAGCAGCGTACAGGGGGTTAATGAAAAACTGTTTTTT. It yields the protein CASSVQGVNEKLFF.

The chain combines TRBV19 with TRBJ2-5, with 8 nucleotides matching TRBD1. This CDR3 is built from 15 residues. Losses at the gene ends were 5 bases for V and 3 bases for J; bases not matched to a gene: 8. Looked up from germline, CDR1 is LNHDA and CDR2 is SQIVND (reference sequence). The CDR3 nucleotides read TGTGCCAGTAGTCCTCGGACAGGGACGGAAGAGACCCAGTACTTC. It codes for CASSPRTGTEETQYF.

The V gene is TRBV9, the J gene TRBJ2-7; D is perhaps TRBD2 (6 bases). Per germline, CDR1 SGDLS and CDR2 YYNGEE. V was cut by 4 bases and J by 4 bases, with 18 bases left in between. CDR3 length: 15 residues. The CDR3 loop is CASSPHRDSPYEQYF. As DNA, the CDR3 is TGTGCCAGCAGCCCCCACCGGGACTCTCCTTACGAGCAGTACTTC.

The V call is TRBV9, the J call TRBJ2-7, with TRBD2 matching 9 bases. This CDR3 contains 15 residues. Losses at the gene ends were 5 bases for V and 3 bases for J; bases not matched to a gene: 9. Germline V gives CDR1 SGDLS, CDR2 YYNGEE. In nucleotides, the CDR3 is TGTGCCAGCAGACGTAATAGCGGGAGCAGCTACGAGCAGTACTTC. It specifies CASRRNSGSSYEQYF.

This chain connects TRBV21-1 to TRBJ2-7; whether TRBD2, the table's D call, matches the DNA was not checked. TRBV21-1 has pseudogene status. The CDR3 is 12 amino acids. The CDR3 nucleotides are TGTGCCAGCAGCCCTAAGGCGGGTGAGCAGTACTTC. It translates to CASSPKAGEQYF.

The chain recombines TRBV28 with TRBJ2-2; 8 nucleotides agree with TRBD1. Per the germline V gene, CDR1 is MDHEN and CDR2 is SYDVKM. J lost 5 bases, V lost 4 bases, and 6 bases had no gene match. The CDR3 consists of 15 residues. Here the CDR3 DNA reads TGTGCCAGCAGTTCTTTGGGACAGGATACCGGGGAGCTGTTTTTT. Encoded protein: CASSSLGQDTGELFF.

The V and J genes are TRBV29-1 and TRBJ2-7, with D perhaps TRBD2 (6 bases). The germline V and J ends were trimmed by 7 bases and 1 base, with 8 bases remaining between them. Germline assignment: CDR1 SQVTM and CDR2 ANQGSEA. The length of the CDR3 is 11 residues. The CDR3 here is CSAGESYEQYF. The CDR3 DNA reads TGCAGCGCGGGAGAATCCTACGAGCAGTACTTC.

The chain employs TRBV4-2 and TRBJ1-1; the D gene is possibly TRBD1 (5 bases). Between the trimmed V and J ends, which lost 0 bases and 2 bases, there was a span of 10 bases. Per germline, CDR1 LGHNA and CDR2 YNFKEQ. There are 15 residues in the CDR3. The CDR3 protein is CASSQDSGSNTEAFF. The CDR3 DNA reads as TGTGCCAGCAGCCAAGATTCAGGGTCTAACACTGAAGCTTTCTTT.

The CDR3 is CASRELAGYNEQFF. The CDR3 nucleotides read TGTGCCAGCAGGGAGCTAGCGGGATACAATGAGCAGTTCTTC. The genes are TRBV2 and TRBJ2-1, with 9 bases identical to TRBD2. The germline gives CDR1 SNHLY, CDR2 FYNNEI. J lost 4 bases, V lost 6 bases, and 4 bases had no gene match. CDR3 size: 14 residues.

The CDR3 sequence: CATSTFPGESPYEQYF. CDR3 nucleotides: TGTGCCACCAGCACCTTCCCGGGAGAGTCCCCCTACGAGCAGTACTTC. The V and J genes are TRBV15 and TRBJ2-7, with D maybe TRBD2 (6 bases). Germline V gene sequence: CDR1 LNHNV, CDR2 YYDKDF (reference sequence). V was cut by 4 bases and J by 2 bases, with 18 bases left in between. The length of the CDR3 is 16 residues.

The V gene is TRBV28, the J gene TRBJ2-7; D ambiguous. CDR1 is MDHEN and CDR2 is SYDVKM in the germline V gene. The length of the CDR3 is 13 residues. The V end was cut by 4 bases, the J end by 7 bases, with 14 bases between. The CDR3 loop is CASSSLGYGEQYF. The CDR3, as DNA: TGTGCCAGCAGTTCACTGGGTTACGGGGAGCAGTACTTC.

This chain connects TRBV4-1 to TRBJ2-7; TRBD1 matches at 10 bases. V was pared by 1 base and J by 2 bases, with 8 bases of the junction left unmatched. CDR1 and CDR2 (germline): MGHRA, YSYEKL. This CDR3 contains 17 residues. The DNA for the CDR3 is TGCGCCAGCAGCCAAGCTTCTGCCGGACAGGGGGCCTACGAGCAGTACTTC. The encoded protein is CASSQASAGQGAYEQYF.

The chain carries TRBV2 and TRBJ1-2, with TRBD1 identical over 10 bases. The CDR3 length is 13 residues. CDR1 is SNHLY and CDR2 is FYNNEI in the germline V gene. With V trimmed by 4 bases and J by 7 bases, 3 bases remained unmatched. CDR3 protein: CASSGQGALGYTF. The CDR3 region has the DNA TGTGCCAGCAGTGGACAGGGGGCTCTTGGCTACACCTTC.

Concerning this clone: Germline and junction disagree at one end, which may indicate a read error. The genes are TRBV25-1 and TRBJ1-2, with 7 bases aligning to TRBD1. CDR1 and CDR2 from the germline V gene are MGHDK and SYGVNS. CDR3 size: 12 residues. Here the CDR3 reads CAGRDQGEAYTF. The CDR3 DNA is TGTGCCGGCAGAGACCAGGGGGAAGCCTACACCTTC.

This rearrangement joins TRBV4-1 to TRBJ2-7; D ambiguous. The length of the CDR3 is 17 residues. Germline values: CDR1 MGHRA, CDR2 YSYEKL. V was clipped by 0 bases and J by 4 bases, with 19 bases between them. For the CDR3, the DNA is TGCGCCAGCAGCCAAGAGTATTTTACGGCACTATCTTACGAGCAGTACTTC. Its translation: CASSQEYFTALSYEQYF.

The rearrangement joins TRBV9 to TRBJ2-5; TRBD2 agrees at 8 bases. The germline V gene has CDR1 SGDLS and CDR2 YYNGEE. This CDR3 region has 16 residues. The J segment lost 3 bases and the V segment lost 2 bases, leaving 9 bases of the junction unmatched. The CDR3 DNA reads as TGTGCCAGCAGCGTCAGGGACGGGGGGGGAGAAGAGACCCAGTACTTC. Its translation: CASSVRDGGGEETQYF.

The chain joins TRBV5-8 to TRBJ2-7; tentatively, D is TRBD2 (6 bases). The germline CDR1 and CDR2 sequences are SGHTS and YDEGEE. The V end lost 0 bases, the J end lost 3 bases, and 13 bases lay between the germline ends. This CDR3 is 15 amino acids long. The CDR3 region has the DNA TGTGCCAGCAGCTTGGGGGCTAGCGCACACTACGAGCAGTACTTC. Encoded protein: CASSLGASAHYEQYF.

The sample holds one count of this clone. For the CDR3, the DNA is TGTGCCAGTAGTATAGGGCACAGGTCCTATGAGCAGTTCTTC. Protein: CASSIGHRSYEQFF. The genes are TRBV19 and TRBJ2-1, with D tentatively TRBD1 (5 bases). V was shortened by 1 base and J by 8 bases, with 12 bases between the two germline ends. Germline V lookup: CDR1 LNHDA, CDR2 SQIVND (reference sequence). This CDR3 is built from 14 residues.

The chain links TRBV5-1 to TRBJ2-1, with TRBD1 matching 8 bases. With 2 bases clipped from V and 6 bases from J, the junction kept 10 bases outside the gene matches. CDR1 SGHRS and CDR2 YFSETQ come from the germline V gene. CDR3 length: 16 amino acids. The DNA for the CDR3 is TGCGCCAGCAGCTTCCTTTCCGGGACAGGAGGCAATGAGCAGTTCTTC. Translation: CASSFLSGTGGNEQFF.

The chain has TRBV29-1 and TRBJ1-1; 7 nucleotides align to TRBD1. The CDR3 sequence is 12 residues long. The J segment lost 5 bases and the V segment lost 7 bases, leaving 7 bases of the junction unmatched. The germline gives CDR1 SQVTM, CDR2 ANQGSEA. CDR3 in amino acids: CSAHRGRTEAFF. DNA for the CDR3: TGCAGCGCTCACAGGGGAAGGACTGAAGCTTTCTTT.

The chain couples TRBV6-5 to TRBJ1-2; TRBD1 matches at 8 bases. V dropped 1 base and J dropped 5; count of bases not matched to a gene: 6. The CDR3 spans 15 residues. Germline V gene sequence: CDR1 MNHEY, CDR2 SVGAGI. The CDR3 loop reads CASSYLGTGAYGYTF. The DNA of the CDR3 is TGTGCCAGCAGTTACTTGGGGACAGGCGCATATGGCTACACCTTC.